The 3 T cell receptor beta chains listed next were all sequenced from one sample in a study of blood T cell repertoires in COVID-19. Clones were sequenced by immunoSEQ multiplex PCR, and TCRdb holds only the in-frame ones, with some missing. The data hold 150,000 or so clones, with about four fifths observed a single time. Sequencing input: peripheral blood. The receptors were sampled from a woman between 55 and 75 years old with acute or convalescent COVID-19.

V is TRBV27 and J is TRBJ2-7, with D perhaps matching TRBD1 (5 bases). The germline gives CDR1 MNHEY, CDR2 SMNVEV (reference sequence). This CDR3 has 13 amino acids. V was pared by 4 bases and J by 1 base, with 8 bases between. The CDR3 loop is CASSSDTSYEQYF. The CDR3 bases are TGTGCCAGCAGTTCGGACACGTCCTACGAGCAGTACTTC.

The chain links TRBV19 to TRBJ1-1, with a weak D call TRBD1 (5 bases). V lost 4 bases, J lost 0 bases, and 21 bases lay in between. Germline V gene data show CDR1 as LNHDA and CDR2 as SQIVND (reference sequence). CDR3 size: 18 residues. The CDR3 nucleotides read TGTGCCAGTAGTACGACTGGGGCGAGGTTATCTATGAACACTGAAGCTTTCTTT. Translation: CASSTTGARLSMNTEAFF. The whole variable domain, filled in from reference TRBV19 and TRBJ1-1, reads DGGITQSPKYLFRKEGQNVTLSCEQNLNHDAMYWYRQDPGQGLRLIYYSQIVNDFQKGDIAEGYSVSREKKESFPLTVTSAQKNPTAFYLCASSTTGARLSMNTEAFFGQGTRLTVV.

The rearrangement joins TRBV7-9 to TRBJ2-3; D is perhaps TRBD1 (5 bases). Looked up from germline, CDR1 is SEHNR and CDR2 is FQNEAQ (reference sequence). Trimming removed 5 bases from V and 2 bases from J, with 11 bases in between. The CDR3 is made up of 14 amino acids. CDR3 sequence: CASSGRVYTDTQYF. CDR3 DNA sequence: TGTGCCAGCAGCGGCAGGGTTTACACAGATACGCAGTATTTT.